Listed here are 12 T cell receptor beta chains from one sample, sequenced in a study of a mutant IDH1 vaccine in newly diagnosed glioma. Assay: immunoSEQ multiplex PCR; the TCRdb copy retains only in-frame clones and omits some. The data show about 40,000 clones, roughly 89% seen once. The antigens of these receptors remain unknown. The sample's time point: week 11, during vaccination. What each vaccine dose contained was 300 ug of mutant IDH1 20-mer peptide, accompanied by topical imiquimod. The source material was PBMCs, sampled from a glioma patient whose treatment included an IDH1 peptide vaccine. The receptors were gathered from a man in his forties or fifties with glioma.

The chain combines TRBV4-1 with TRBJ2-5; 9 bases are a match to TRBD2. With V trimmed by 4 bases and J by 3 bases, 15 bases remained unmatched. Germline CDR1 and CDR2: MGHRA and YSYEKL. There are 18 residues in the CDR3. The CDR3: CASSPLPQLAGGEETQYF. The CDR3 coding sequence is TGCGCCAGCAGCCCCTTACCCCAACTAGCGGGCGGAGAAGAGACCCAGTACTTC.

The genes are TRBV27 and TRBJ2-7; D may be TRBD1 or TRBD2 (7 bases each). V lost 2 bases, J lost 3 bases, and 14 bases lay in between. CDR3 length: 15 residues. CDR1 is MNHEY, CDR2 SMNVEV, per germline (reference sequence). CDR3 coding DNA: TGTGCCAGCAGTTTAAAGTCAGGGGGGGTCTACGAGCAGTACTTC. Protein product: CASSLKSGGVYEQYF.

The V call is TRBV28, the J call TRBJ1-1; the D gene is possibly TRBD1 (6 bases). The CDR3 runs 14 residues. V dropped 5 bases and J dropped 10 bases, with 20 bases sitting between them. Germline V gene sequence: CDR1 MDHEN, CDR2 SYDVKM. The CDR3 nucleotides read TGTGCCAGCAGTGTCGGGAGGGGGTGGGCGGCAGCTTTCTTT. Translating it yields CASSVGRGWAAAFF.

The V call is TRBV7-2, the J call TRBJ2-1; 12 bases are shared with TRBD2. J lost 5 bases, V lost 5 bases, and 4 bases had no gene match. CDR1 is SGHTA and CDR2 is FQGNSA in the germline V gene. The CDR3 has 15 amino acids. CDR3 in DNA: TGTGCCAGCAGCCCACGGACTAGCGGGAACAATGAGCAGTTCTTC. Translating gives CASSPRTSGNNEQFF.

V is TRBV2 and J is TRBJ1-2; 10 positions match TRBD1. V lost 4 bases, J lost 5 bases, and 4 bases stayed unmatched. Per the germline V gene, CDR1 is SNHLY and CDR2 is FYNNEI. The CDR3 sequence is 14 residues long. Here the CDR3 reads CASSGGTGEYGYTF. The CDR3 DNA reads TGTGCCAGCAGTGGAGGGACAGGGGAATATGGCTACACCTTC.

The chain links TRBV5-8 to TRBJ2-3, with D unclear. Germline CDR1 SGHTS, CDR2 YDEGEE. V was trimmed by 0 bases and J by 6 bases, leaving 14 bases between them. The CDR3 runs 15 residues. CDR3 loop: CASSLGGLQEDTQYF. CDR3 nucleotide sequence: TGTGCCAGCAGCTTGGGGGGTCTACAAGAGGATACGCAGTATTTT.

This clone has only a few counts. For the CDR3, the DNA is TGTGCCAGCAGTTACGGGGGACTAACCAATGAGCAGTTCTTC. It yields the protein CASSYGGLTNEQFF. The chain joins TRBV6-6 to TRBJ2-1; 7 nucleotides align to TRBD2. This CDR3 contains 14 residues. V lost 2 bases, J lost 6 bases, and 4 bases stayed unmatched. Looked up from germline, CDR1 is MNHNY and CDR2 is SVGAGI (reference sequence).

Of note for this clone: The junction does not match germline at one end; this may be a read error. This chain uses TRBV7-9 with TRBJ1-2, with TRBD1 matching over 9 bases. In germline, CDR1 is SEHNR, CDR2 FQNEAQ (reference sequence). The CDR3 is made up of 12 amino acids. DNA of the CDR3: TGTGCCAGCAGCTTTACAGGGGGCCGCGGCTCCTTC. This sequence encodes CASSFTGGRGSF.

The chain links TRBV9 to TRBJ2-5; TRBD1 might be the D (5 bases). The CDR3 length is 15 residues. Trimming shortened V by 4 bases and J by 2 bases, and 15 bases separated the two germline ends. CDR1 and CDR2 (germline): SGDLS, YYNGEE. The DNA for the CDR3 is TGTGCCAGCAGCCCCCAGGGCAGGGAACAAGAGACCCAGTACTTC. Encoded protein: CASSPQGREQETQYF.

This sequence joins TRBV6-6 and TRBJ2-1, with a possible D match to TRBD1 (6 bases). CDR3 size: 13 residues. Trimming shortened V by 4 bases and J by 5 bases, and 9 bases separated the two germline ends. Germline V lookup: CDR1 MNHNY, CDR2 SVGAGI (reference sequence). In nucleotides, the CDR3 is TGTGCCAGCAGTTCAAGGGGGAACAATGAGCAGTTCTTC. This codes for CASSSRGNNEQFF.

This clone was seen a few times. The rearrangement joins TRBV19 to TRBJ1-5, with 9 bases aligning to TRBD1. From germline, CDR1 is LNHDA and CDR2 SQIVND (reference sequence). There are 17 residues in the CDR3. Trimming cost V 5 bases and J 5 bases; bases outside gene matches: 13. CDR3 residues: CASSLSGTGRNYQPQHF. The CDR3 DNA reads TGTGCCAGTAGTCTATCCGGGACAGGGAGGAATTATCAGCCCCAGCATTTT.

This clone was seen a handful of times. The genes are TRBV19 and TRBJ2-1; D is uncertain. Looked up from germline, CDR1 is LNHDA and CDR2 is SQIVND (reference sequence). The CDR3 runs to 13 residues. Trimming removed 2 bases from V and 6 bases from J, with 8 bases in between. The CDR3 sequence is CASSINTGNEQFF. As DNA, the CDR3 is TGTGCCAGTAGTATAAATACGGGCAATGAGCAGTTCTTC.